The clone carrying this T cell receptor beta chain has ten or more counts. Its antigen remains unidentified. The data stem from a study of T cells in Graves' hyperthyroidism and ophthalmopathy. Turning to the study itself: Blood was drawn when the patient was first diagnosed and still untreated.

The CDR3 loop spans 15 amino acids. Losses at the gene ends were 5 bases for V and 3 bases for J; bases not matched to a gene: 8. Per germline, CDR1 GTSNPN and CDR2 SVGIG (reference sequence). The TCR beta CDR3 regions underwent amplification using RNA transcripts as the source. The TCR CDR3 first-round RT-PCR relied on the HTBI primer set. TCRdb recomputed calls from the multiplex PCR reads with MiXCR, one row per CDR3 protein. The table lists hundreds of thousands of distinct CDR3 sequences, roughly 14% of them singletons. Study results and limitations: Blood samples included most of the expanded thyroid clonotypes exceeding 0.001.

Uncontrolled infections, other autoimmune diseases, pregnancy or lactation led to exclusion of patients. Diagnosis rested on symptoms, serum thyroxine and TRAb, thyroid ultrasound, and orbital computed tomography. V is TRBV30 and J is TRBJ2-7; 12 bases fit TRBD1. The clonotype comes from a man between 18 and 35 years old with Graves' ophthalmopathy. Sequencing was done on a sample of blood. DNA of the CDR3: TGTGCCTGGGGGACAGGGGGCGCTTCGTACTACGAGCAGTACTTC. This codes for CAWGTGGASYYEQYF.